A single sample is the source of the 31 T cell receptor beta chains below, sequenced in a study of T cells in Graves' hyperthyroidism and ophthalmopathy. TCR beta CDR3 region amplification was performed from RNA transcripts. HTBI primers were used for first-round RT-PCR of the TCR CDR3. MiXCR, applied by TCRdb to the multiplex PCR reads, yields one record per CDR3 protein. The data contain some 690,000 distinct CDR3 sequences, roughly a sixth of them seen just once; the ten biggest clones take up 15%. The specimen was blood. These receptors all come from a man aged 50-60 years with Graves' hyperthyroidism.

This clonotype was counted ten times or more. J is TRBJ2-3 and V is TRBV6-5, with D unresolved. With 2 bases removed from V and 0 bases from J, the gap between germline ends came to 3 bases. Germline V gene sequence: CDR1 MNHEY, CDR2 SVGAGI. The length of the CDR3 is 13 residues. CDR3 nucleotide sequence: TGTGCCAGCAGTTACGCGAGCACAGATACGCAGTATTTT. Its translation: CASSYASTDTQYF.

J is TRBJ2-7 and V is TRBV20-1; 12 bases map to TRBD2. Germline CDR1 is DFQATT and CDR2 is SNEGSKA (reference sequence). This CDR3 region has 15 residues. The junction had 9 bases not matched to a gene; V was cut back by 6 bases and J by 3 bases. For the CDR3, the DNA is TGCAGTGCCGAAGTTAGGACTAGCGGGGTCTACGAGCAGTACTTC. This codes for CSAEVRTSGVYEQYF.

This clonotype was seen repeatedly, ten times or more. This chain links TRBV10-1 with TRBJ1-1; maybe TRBD1 (5 bases). CDR1 and CDR2 (germline): WNHNN, SYGVQD (reference sequence). The V end lost 4 bases, the J end lost 1 base, and 10 bases lay between the germline ends. The CDR3 extends over 14 amino acids. CDR3 coding DNA: TGCGCCAGCAGTGGTGGGGGACCGAACACTGAAGCTTTCTTT. Protein sequence: CASSGGGPNTEAFF.

This clonotype was seen repeatedly, ten times or more. The chain employs TRBV7-9 and TRBJ1-4, with 9 bases identical to TRBD1. Germline CDR1 SEHNR, CDR2 FQNEAQ (reference sequence). The trim removed 5 bases at V and 8 bases at J, leaving 3 bases unmatched. This CDR3 has 13 amino acids. The CDR3 coding sequence is TGTGCCAGCAGCCGTGGACAGGGGGAAAAACTGTTTTTT. This encodes CASSRGQGEKLFF. Supplemented by reference TRBV7-9 and TRBJ1-4, the full variable domain reads DTGVSQNPRHKITKRGQNVTFRCDPISEHNRLYWYRQTLGQGPEFLTYFQNEAQLEKSRLLSDRFSAERPKGSFSTLEIQRTEQGDSAMYLCASSRGQGEKLFFGSGTQLSVL.

This clonotype showed up many times. The rearrangement uses TRBV27 and TRBJ2-1, with TRBD2 as a possible D gene (6 bases). This CDR3 is 15 amino acids long. Germline lookup yields CDR1 MNHEY and CDR2 SMNVEV (reference sequence). V was cut by 5 bases and J by 4 bases, with 15 bases left in between. The CDR3 DNA reads as TGTGCCAGCAGTAAGGAGGGGCCCACGTACAATGAGCAGTTCTTC. This codes for CASSKEGPTYNEQFF.

This chain connects TRBV6-2 or TRBV6-3 to TRBJ2-1, with TRBD2 as a possible D gene (6 bases). The CDR3 is made up of 15 amino acids. Germline V lookup: CDR1 MNHEY, CDR2 SVGEGT. With 2 bases removed from V and 6 bases from J, the gap between germline ends came to 14 bases. This CDR3 is CASSYRLGLTNEQFF. In nucleotides, the CDR3 is TGTGCCAGCAGTTACCGACTAGGGTTAACCAATGAGCAGTTCTTC.

This clonotype was found many times. This chain links TRBV2 with TRBJ2-5; 9 bases map to TRBD2. Per germline, CDR1 SNHLY and CDR2 FYNNEI. The CDR3 consists of 18 residues. V lost 0 bases, J lost 1 base, and 9 bases stayed unmatched. The CDR3 sequence is CASSEALLGLATQETQYF. CDR3 nucleotide sequence: TGTGCCAGCAGTGAAGCGCTTCTTGGACTAGCGACCCAAGAGACCCAGTACTTC.

In this sample, this clonotype turned up many times. The genes are TRBV12-3 or TRBV12-4 and TRBJ1-2; tentative D call: TRBD1 (5 bases). This CDR3 has 12 residues. Trimming pared 5 bases from V and 7 bases from J, leaving 11 bases between. The CDR3 spells CASSGPRVGYTF. As DNA, the CDR3 is TGTGCCAGCAGTGGGCCCAGGGTTGGCTACACCTTC.

This chain links TRBV11-2 with TRBJ2-2; maybe TRBD1 (5 bases). Trimming removed 5 bases at V and 7 bases at J, with 17 bases between. Germline CDR1 reads SGHAT; CDR2 reads FQNNGV. The CDR3 runs to 15 residues. CDR3 coding DNA: TGTGCCAGCAGCAAAGGACACCAATGGGGCGGGGAGCTGTTTTTT. Translated: CASSKGHQWGGELFF.

This clonotype was found many times. V is TRBV6-1 and J is TRBJ2-5, with 13 positions matching TRBD2. Germline lookup yields CDR1 MNHNS and CDR2 SASEGT. There are 16 residues in the CDR3. The trim removed 5 bases at V and 3 bases at J, leaving 6 bases unmatched. The CDR3 bases are TGTGCCAGCAGTCCACTAGCGGGAGGGCCAAAAGAGACCCAGTACTTC. Amino acids: CASSPLAGGPKETQYF.

This clonotype was counted many times. The V gene is TRBV6-2 or TRBV6-3, the J gene TRBJ1-5, with D unresolved. The CDR3 consists of 13 residues. Deletions cut 6 bases from V and 4 bases from J, with 10 bases between. Germline CDR1 and CDR2: MNHEY and SVGEGT. Here the CDR3 DNA reads TGTGCCAGCAGGCCGGGAGTTAATCAGCCCCAGCATTTT. Protein sequence: CASRPGVNQPQHF.

The CDR3 region is CASRGRTGEGYGDTQYF. The DNA of the CDR3 is TGCGCCAGCAGAGGACGAACAGGGGAGGGGTATGGAGATACGCAGTATTTT. This chain joins TRBV10-2 and TRBJ2-3; D is tentatively TRBD1 or TRBD2 (7 bases each). CDR3 length equals 17 residues. Germline loops: CDR1 WSHSY, CDR2 SAAADI. V was clipped by 6 bases and J by 5 bases, with 24 bases between them.

The CDR3: CASSDGGGEQFF. The CDR3 nucleotides read TGCGCCAGCAGTGATGGGGGCGGTGAGCAGTTCTTC. The chain employs TRBV10-2 and TRBJ2-1; the D gene is possibly TRBD1 (6 bases). CDR1 is WSHSY and CDR2 is SAAADI in the germline V gene. The CDR3 runs 12 residues. The V gene lost 3 bases and the J gene lost 9 bases, with 9 bases spanning the gap.

V is TRBV10-3 and J is TRBJ2-7, with TRBD1 matching over 7 bases. Germline CDR1 is ENHRY and CDR2 is SYGVKD. This CDR3 contains 17 residues. Trimming cost V 0 bases and J 1 base; bases outside gene matches: 9. The CDR3 bases are TGTGCCATCAGTGAGTCGAAGGGGGCCGCCTATTCCTACGAGCAGTACTTC. This sequence encodes CAISESKGAAYSYEQYF.

This clonotype was counted at least ten times. The chain is built from TRBV7-2 and TRBJ2-5, with unresolved D. Germline CDR1 SGHTA, CDR2 FQGNSA. V lost 1 base and J lost 1, with 7 bases in between. The CDR3 length is 14 residues. This CDR3 is CASSLDASQETQYF. CDR3 sequence (DNA): TGTGCCAGCAGCTTAGATGCATCCCAAGAGACCCAGTACTTC.

This clonotype was seen ten or more times. The J gene is TRBJ2-1, the V gene TRBV30; 8 bases agree with TRBD1. This CDR3 is 14 amino acids long. The germline gives CDR1 GTSNPN, CDR2 SVGIG (reference sequence). J lost 5 bases, V lost 0 bases, and 3 bases had no gene match. CDR3 residues: CAWSVQGGHNEQFF. CDR3 nucleotides: TGTGCCTGGAGTGTACAGGGGGGCCACAATGAGCAGTTCTTC.

This clonotype was seen repeatedly, ten times or more. J is TRBJ1-1 and V is TRBV7-9, with TRBD1 matching over 9 bases. The germline gives CDR1 SEHNR, CDR2 FQNEAQ (reference sequence). Germline trimming cut 1 base from V and 6 bases from J; bases unmatched to any gene: 6. This CDR3 has 15 amino acids. The CDR3 loop reads CASSLDRGRSAEAFF. Written as DNA, the CDR3 is TGTGCCAGCAGCTTAGACAGGGGGCGAAGCGCTGAAGCTTTCTTT.

This clonotype was picked up many times. V usage is TRBV2 and J usage is TRBJ2-7; no clear D. This CDR3 is 13 amino acids long. Germline lookup yields CDR1 SNHLY and CDR2 FYNNEI. The germline V and J ends were trimmed by 3 bases and 7 bases, with 13 bases remaining between them. The DNA for the CDR3 is TGTGCCAGCAGTGACGGCGGAGTCGCTGAGCAGTACTTC. It is translated as CASSDGGVAEQYF.

This clonotype was detected many times. The genes are TRBV12-3 or TRBV12-4 and TRBJ2-7, with 7 bases fitting TRBD1. V shed 3 bases and J 5 bases; nucleotides not matched to a gene: 7. The CDR3 loop spans 14 amino acids. The CDR3 DNA sequence: TGTGCCAGCAGTTTGACAGGGAGTCTAAACGAGCAGTACTTC. Amino acids: CASSLTGSLNEQYF.

This clonotype was detected many times. The gene calls are TRBV28 and TRBJ2-5; D is perhaps TRBD2 (5 bases). The length of the CDR3 is 15 residues. Trimming took off 4 bases at V and 3 bases at J, with 15 bases between the two ends. Per the germline V gene, CDR1 is MDHEN and CDR2 is SYDVKM. The CDR3 sequence: CASSSFSAAKETQYF. The CDR3 coding sequence is TGTGCCAGCAGTTCTTTTAGCGCCGCCAAAGAGACCCAGTACTTC.

This clonotype has ten or more counts. The rearrangement uses TRBV28 and TRBJ2-5, with 7 bases lining up with TRBD2. Germline assignment: CDR1 MDHEN and CDR2 SYDVKM. The trim removed 6 bases at V and 5 bases at J, leaving 12 bases unmatched. This CDR3 has 15 residues. For the CDR3, the DNA is TGTGCCAGCAGCCTAGGAGGCGGGAGAAGGGAGACCCAGTACTTC. As protein: CASSLGGGRRETQYF.

Ten or more counts support this clonotype. J is TRBJ1-1 and V is TRBV27, with 7 bases fitting TRBD1. Germline loops: CDR1 MNHEY, CDR2 SMNVEV (reference sequence). The CDR3 covers 15 residues. The V and J ends lost 4 bases and 3 bases, in that order; junction bases with no gene match: 8. CDR3 residues: CASSSSGTAYTEAFF. The DNA of the CDR3 is TGTGCCAGCAGTTCGTCCGGGACAGCTTACACTGAAGCTTTCTTT.

This clonotype was counted many times. This sequence joins TRBV6-2 or TRBV6-3 and TRBJ2-1, with D tentatively TRBD2 (5 bases). Trimming took off 2 bases at V and 7 bases at J, with 12 bases between the two ends. CDR3 size: 14 residues. In germline, CDR1 is MNHEY, CDR2 SVGEGT. In DNA, the CDR3 is TGTGCCAGCAGTTACAGCCGGGGTTTTAATGAGCAGTTCTTC. Its protein is CASSYSRGFNEQFF.

This clonotype was seen only a few times. V and J are TRBV4-3 and TRBJ2-7, with D possibly matching TRBD1 (6 bases). CDR1 LGHNA and CDR2 YSLEER come from the germline V gene. Trimming left V 1 base short and J 2 bases short, with 12 bases between. This CDR3 contains 15 residues. For the CDR3, the DNA is TGCGCCAGCAGCCAAGTTACAGGGTTCGCCTACGAGCAGTACTTC. The encoded protein is CASSQVTGFAYEQYF.

The chain uses TRBV18 and TRBJ2-7; D perhaps matches TRBD2 (5 bases). Per germline, CDR1 KGHSH and CDR2 LQKENI. The length of the CDR3 is 14 residues. Deletions cut 6 bases from V and 4 bases from J, with 16 bases between. The CDR3 region is CASSLGITPYEQYF. In DNA, the CDR3 is TGTGCCAGCTCCCTCGGGATTACTCCTTACGAGCAGTACTTC.

This clonotype appeared once. The J gene is TRBJ1-5, the V gene TRBV7-9; a possible D gene is TRBD1 (6 bases). In germline, CDR1 is SEHNR, CDR2 FQNEAQ (reference sequence). Trimming left V 4 bases short and J 2 bases short, with 21 bases between. The CDR3 is 18 residues long. CDR3 coding DNA: TGTGCCAGCAGCTCATCACCGGATTGGGAGGGGGGCAATCAGCCCCAGCATTTT. This gives the protein CASSSSPDWEGGNQPQHF.

This clonotype has only a few counts. This sequence joins TRBV24-1 and TRBJ2-7; 9 positions match TRBD1. CDR3 length: 16 amino acids. V shed 2 bases and J 5 bases; nucleotides not matched to a gene: 9. Per germline, CDR1 KGHDR and CDR2 SFDVKD. CDR3 amino acids: CATSDSDRDRVHEQYF. The DNA for the CDR3 is TGTGCCACCAGTGATTCCGACCGGGACAGGGTCCACGAGCAGTACTTC.

This clonotype was detected ten times or more. CDR3 sequence: CASSLGLASTGELFF. CDR3 coding DNA: TGTGCCAGCAGTTTAGGACTAGCGAGCACCGGGGAGCTGTTTTTT. The rearrangement joins TRBV6-1 to TRBJ2-2, with 9 nucleotides matching TRBD2. CDR1 and CDR2 from the germline V gene are MNHNS and SASEGT. V shed 5 bases and J 4 bases; nucleotides not matched to a gene: 5. The CDR3 has 15 residues.

This clonotype has at least ten counts. At one end the junction does not follow the germline gene, possibly because of a read error. This chain links TRBV10-3 with TRBJ2-2; D may be TRBD2 (5 bases). Germline CDR1 and CDR2: ENHRY and SYGVKD. This CDR3 comprises 14 residues. CDR3 sequence reads: CAISKGPNTGELFF. In DNA form, the CDR3 reads TGTGCCATCTCGAAAGGGCCGAACACCGGGGAGCTATTTTTT.

This clonotype has a count of ten or more. Here the CDR3 DNA reads TGTGCCAGCAGAACGGCGGGCAGCATGAACACTGAAGCTTTCTTT. Encoded protein: CASRTAGSMNTEAFF. The chain recombines TRBV12-3 or TRBV12-4 with TRBJ1-1; D unclear. This CDR3 has 15 amino acids. V lost 6 bases, J lost 0 bases, and 14 bases lay in between.

Here the CDR3 reads CASSLGAQRYNEQFF. In DNA form, the CDR3 reads TGTGCCAGCAGCTTAGGGGCTCAGAGGTACAATGAGCAGTTCTTC. This chain connects TRBV7-9 to TRBJ2-1; D is undetermined. This CDR3 region has 15 residues. In germline, CDR1 is SEHNR, CDR2 FQNEAQ (reference sequence). V was cut by 1 base and J by 4 bases, with 11 bases left in between.